Below are 26 T cell receptor beta chains sequenced from a single sample in a study of blood T cells in healthy people across ages. The second PCR ran roughly 6 to 12 cycles with a sample-barcoded 5' primer and J-beta primers. TCRdb independently ran MiXCR on the 5' RACE reads; one entry per CDR3 protein. The data show fewer than 1.5 million distinct CDR3 sequences, with around 39% seen just once and approximately 7.9% held by the top ten. The sample consisted of blood. The receptor set was obtained from a woman aged 18-29 years in good health.

This chain connects TRBV20-1 to TRBJ2-7; no clear D. The CDR3 consists of 11 residues. From germline, CDR1 is DFQATT and CDR2 SNEGSKA (reference sequence). Trimming left V 6 bases short and J 6 bases short, with 12 bases between. The CDR3 protein is CSAVSNFEQYF. The CDR3 nucleotides are TGCAGTGCGGTCTCTAACTTCGAGCAGTACTTC.

This clonotype was observed a few times. The chain employs TRBV27 and TRBJ2-6, with a weak D call TRBD1 (6 bases). CDR1 and CDR2 (germline): MNHEY, SMNVEV (reference sequence). V shed 6 bases and J shed 1 base, with 19 bases lying between them. The CDR3 length is 18 residues. The CDR3 region has the DNA TGTGCCAGCAGCTTCGGACAGCTCCTTGGGTCTGGGGCCAACGTCCTGACTTTC. It is translated as CASSFGQLLGSGANVLTF. The entire variable domain, with the rest obtained from reference TRBV27 and TRBJ2-6, is as follows: EAQVTQNPRYLITVTGKKLTVTCSQNMNHEYMSWYRQDPGLGLRQIYYSMNVEVTDKGDVPEGYKVSRKEKRNFPLILESPSPNQTSLYFCASSFGQLLGSGANVLTFGAGSRLTVL.

The chain employs TRBV3-1 and TRBJ2-3, with TRBD2 identical over 7 bases. After removal of 3 bases from V and 2 bases from J, the junction contained 5 bases not matched to a gene. The CDR3 runs to 15 residues. CDR1 and CDR2 from the germline V gene are LGHDT and YNNKEL (reference sequence). This CDR3 reads CASSHRAGFTDTQYF. The CDR3 DNA reads as TGTGCCAGCAGCCACCGAGCGGGGTTCACAGATACGCAGTATTTT.

This clonotype was seen just once. The chain carries TRBV28 and TRBJ2-7; D might be TRBD1 (5 bases). From germline, CDR1 is MDHEN and CDR2 SYDVKM. Trimming shortened V by 0 bases and J by 2 bases, and 14 bases separated the two germline ends. This CDR3 is built from 16 residues. Here the CDR3 DNA reads TGTGCCAGCAGTTTATGGCTAGGGCTAGGGGCCTACGAGCAGTACTTC. Protein: CASSLWLGLGAYEQYF.

This clonotype was observed a few times. The rearrangement uses TRBV12-3 or TRBV12-4 and TRBJ1-5; D remains unclear. The CDR3 is 17 residues long. The germline V and J ends were trimmed by 3 bases and 3 bases, with 18 bases remaining between them. CDR3 loop: CASSLLDPIWSNQPQHF. CDR3 bases: TGTGCCAGCAGTTTGCTGGATCCTATCTGGTCCAATCAGCCCCAGCATTTT.

This clonotype was observed once. The chain recombines TRBV10-3 with TRBJ2-7; TRBD2 might be the D (6 bases). The germline V gene encodes CDR1 ENHRY and CDR2 SYGVKD. This CDR3 has 13 amino acids. The V and J ends lost 4 bases and 6 bases respectively, with 13 bases between them. This CDR3 reads CAISVEGHCEQYF. CDR3 bases: TGTGCCATCAGTGTGGAGGGCCACTGCGAGCAGTACTTC.

CDR3 protein: CASSELGQGLETQYF. CDR3 coding DNA: TGTGCCAGCAGTGAATTAGGACAGGGGCTGGAGACCCAGTACTTC. The V and J genes are TRBV6-1 and TRBJ2-7; TRBD1 matches at 9 bases. The J call is in doubt because the DNA end fits TRBJ2-5 better. The length of the CDR3 is 15 residues. Germline V gives CDR1 MNHNS, CDR2 SASEGT.

J is TRBJ2-3 and V is TRBV6-1; no definite D call. Trimming removed 1 base from V and 5 bases from J, with 10 bases in between. Germline CDR1 reads MNHNS; CDR2 reads SASEGT. This CDR3 is 14 amino acids long. The CDR3 region has the DNA TGTGCCAGCAGTGAAGGGGGTCCGGGAGATACGCAGTATTTT. This translates into CASSEGGPGDTQYF.

The chain has TRBV29-1 and TRBJ2-1, with TRBD2 matching 9 bases. V was clipped by 4 bases and J by 1 base; unmatched bases: 11. CDR1 SQVTM and CDR2 ANQGSEA come from the germline V gene. The CDR3 has 17 residues. The chain's CDR3 is CSVGQPGLAYSYNEQFF. The CDR3 region has the DNA TGCAGCGTTGGGCAACCGGGACTAGCATATTCCTACAATGAGCAGTTCTTC.

This clonotype was recorded a few times. V and J are TRBV20-1 and TRBJ2-7, with TRBD2 matching over 7 bases. The germline V gene has CDR1 DFQATT and CDR2 SNEGSKA (reference sequence). The CDR3 is made up of 14 amino acids. V dropped 6 bases and J dropped 0; count of bases not matched to a gene: 8. Here the CDR3 reads CSAGTSDFSYEQYF. Here the CDR3 DNA reads TGCAGTGCGGGTACTAGCGATTTCTCCTACGAGCAGTACTTC.

This clonotype appeared a few times. The V and J genes are TRBV4-2 and TRBJ2-7; 13 bases agree with TRBD2. The J call is in doubt because the DNA end fits TRBJ2-5 better. Germline V CDR1 and CDR2: LGHNA, YNFKEQ. CDR3 length: 20 residues. Written as DNA, the CDR3 is TGTGCCAGCAGCCTGACGTATGGTGGTTGGGGGACTAGCGGGGAGGAGACCCAGTACTTC. Translated, it gives CASSLTYGGWGTSGEETQYF.

The chain couples TRBV24-1 to TRBJ1-1, with unresolved D. Per the germline V gene, CDR1 is KGHDR and CDR2 is SFDVKD. V was cut by 1 base and J by 4 bases, with 12 bases left in between. CDR3 length: 15 amino acids. The CDR3 DNA reads TGTGCCACCAGTGATTTCCAGACGGCTAGCACTGAAGCTTTCTTT. Translated: CATSDFQTASTEAFF.

In this sample, this clonotype turned up a few times. The rearrangement uses TRBV10-3 and TRBJ2-7, with D possibly TRBD1 on 6 matching bases. Germline assignment: CDR1 ENHRY and CDR2 SYGVKD. The CDR3 consists of 12 residues. V was shortened by 3 bases and J by 7 bases, with 10 bases between the two germline ends. CDR3 amino acids: CAISERDNEQYF. The DNA of the CDR3 is TGTGCCATCAGTGAAAGGGACAATGAGCAGTACTTC.

V is TRBV7-3 and J is TRBJ2-1, with TRBD2 matching 8 bases. The CDR3 sequence is 15 residues long. Germline V lookup: CDR1 SGHTA, CDR2 FQGTGA. The J segment lost 4 bases and the V segment lost 5 bases, leaving 7 bases of the junction unmatched. CDR3 region: CASSQGLGGYNEQFF. CDR3 DNA: TGTGCCAGCAGCCAGGGACTAGGGGGGTACAATGAGCAGTTCTTC. Full variable domain (outside the CDR3, taken from reference TRBV7-3 and TRBJ2-1): GAGVSQTPSNKVTEKGKYVELRCDPISGHTALYWYRQSLGQGPEFLIYFQGTGAADDSGLPNDRFFAVRPEGSVSTLKIQRTERGDSAVYLCASSQGLGGYNEQFFGPGTRLTVL.

The chain combines TRBV7-2 with TRBJ1-1; the match to TRBD1 covers 9 bases. Losses at the gene ends were 5 bases for V and 5 bases for J; bases not matched to a gene: 6. Germline assignment: CDR1 SGHTA and CDR2 FQGNSA. This CDR3 has 14 amino acids. The CDR3 spells CASSTGQGRTEAFF. In DNA, the CDR3 is TGTGCCAGCAGCACGGGACAGGGAAGGACTGAAGCTTTCTTT. The variable domain in full, with the rest retrieved from reference TRBV7-2 and TRBJ1-1, is GAGVSQSPSNKVTEKGKDVELRCDPISGHTALYWYRQSLGQGLEFLIYFQGNSAPDKSGLPSDRFSAERTGGSVSTLTIQRTQQEDSAVYLCASSTGQGRTEAFFGQGTRLTVV.

The table lists this clonotype with a few counts. The chain has TRBV5-1 and TRBJ1-2; D is unclear. V lost 5 bases, J lost 6 bases, and 11 bases lay in between. CDR3 length: 12 amino acids. The germline CDR1 and CDR2 sequences are SGHRS and YFSETQ. The CDR3: CASRVTGDGYTF. The CDR3, as DNA: TGCGCCAGCAGAGTCACGGGAGATGGCTACACCTTC.

This clonotype appeared a few times. The chain carries TRBV12-3 or TRBV12-4 and TRBJ1-2; D is possibly TRBD1 (5 bases). This CDR3 is 15 amino acids long. V lost 7 bases and J lost 0, with 15 bases in between. The CDR3 loop reads CASKPRDRPNYGYTF. The CDR3 nucleotides read TGTGCCAGCAAACCCCGAGACAGACCTAACTATGGCTACACCTTC.

The chain uses TRBV6-1 and TRBJ1-5; D remains unclear. The V end lost 6 bases, the J end lost 3 bases, and 15 bases lay between the germline ends. The CDR3 sequence is 15 residues long. Germline CDR1 is MNHNS and CDR2 is SASEGT. This CDR3 reads CASRVGRLFNQPQHF. CDR3 coding DNA: TGTGCCAGCAGGGTAGGACGGCTCTTCAATCAGCCCCAGCATTTT.

This clonotype was seen a few times. The rearrangement joins TRBV30 to TRBJ2-5; 7 nucleotides agree with TRBD1. V dropped 0 bases and J dropped 5; count of bases not matched to a gene: 6. There are 14 residues in the CDR3. Germline CDR1 is GTSNPN and CDR2 is SVGIG (reference sequence). The CDR3 is CAWSVQGGSETQYF. CDR3 nucleotide sequence: TGTGCCTGGAGTGTACAAGGGGGCTCGGAGACCCAGTACTTC.

The chain is built from TRBV5-1 and TRBJ2-5, with D possibly TRBD1 on 5 matching bases. There are 16 residues in the CDR3. CDR1 SGHRS and CDR2 YFSETQ come from the germline V gene. Trimming removed 0 bases from V and 5 bases from J, with 17 bases in between. CDR3 in amino acids: CASSLATGIWYETQYF. In nucleotides, the CDR3 is TGCGCCAGCAGCTTGGCCACAGGAATATGGTATGAGACCCAGTACTTC.

CDR3 region: CASSQVHRELTTYEQYF. Here the CDR3 DNA reads TGTGCCAGCAGCCAAGTTCATCGGGAGCTGACGACCTACGAGCAGTACTTC. V is TRBV4-2 and J is TRBJ2-7; weak D call: TRBD2 (6 bases). The germline CDR1 and CDR2 sequences are LGHNA and YNFKEQ. The CDR3 has 17 residues. Trimming stripped 1 base from V and 2 bases from J, with 18 bases between.

On this clonotype itself: A junction end diverges from the germline sequence, so it may reflect a read error. This chain links TRBV9 with TRBJ2-5, with a possible D match to TRBD2 (5 bases). TRBJ2-7 matches the DNA end more closely, so the J call is doubtful. Germline assignment: CDR1 SGDLS and CDR2 YYNGEE. This CDR3 has 14 residues. For the CDR3, the DNA is TGTGCCAGTAGCGTTAGGCCGGACTCCTACGAGCAGTACTTC. This encodes CASSVRPDSYEQYF.

This clonotype was seen many times. The chain has TRBV29-1 and TRBJ1-2, with D unresolved. Germline V CDR1 and CDR2: SQVTM, ANQGSEA. V lost 4 bases, J lost 0 bases, and 6 bases lay in between. The CDR3 runs 12 residues. CDR3 nucleotides: TGCAGCGTTGTGTCGGCTAACTATGGCTACACCTTC. Protein product: CSVVSANYGYTF.

J is TRBJ1-6 and V is TRBV6-5, with a possible D match to TRBD1 (6 bases). CDR1 MNHEY and CDR2 SVGAGI come from the germline V gene. The CDR3 consists of 14 residues. Trimming took off 10 bases at V and 6 bases at J, with 16 bases between the two ends. The DNA of the CDR3 is TGTGCCACCAACCCCGGGACACCTAATTCACCCCTCCACTTT. Translation gives CATNPGTPNSPLHF.

This clonotype was picked up a small number of times. The chain links TRBV4-1 to TRBJ2-3; D uncertain. Germline V gene lookup returns CDR1 MGHRA and CDR2 YSYEKL. V lost 6 bases, J lost 2 bases, and 6 bases lay in between. This CDR3 has 12 residues. DNA of the CDR3: TGCGCCAGCAGGGGGATCACAGATACGCAGTATTTT. Its translation: CASRGITDTQYF.

The V call is TRBV24-1, the J call TRBJ2-5; either TRBD1 or TRBD2 may supply D (7 bases each). Trimming removed 9 bases from V and 5 bases from J, with 18 bases in between. Per the germline V gene, CDR1 is KGHDR and CDR2 is SFDVKD. The CDR3 sequence is 14 residues long. DNA for the CDR3: TGTGCCACCTCAGGGGGAGGGTTGGGGGAGACCCAGTACTTC. Its protein is CATSGGGLGETQYF.